These 14 T cell receptor beta chains came from one sample sequenced in a study of early T cells in non-severe SARS-CoV-2 infection. MiXCR, run by TCRdb on the 5' RACE reads, gives a single entry per CDR3 protein. Of tens of thousands of distinct CDR3 sequences detected, about 9.4% appear once; the ten largest clones hold about 7.1%. Material: whole blood, obtained at baseline. Source of these receptors: an adult who was a healthcare worker with PCR-confirmed SARS-CoV-2 infection or an uninfected control (not recorded which).

This clonotype appeared a few times. The chain is built from TRBV6-2 or TRBV6-3 and TRBJ2-5; no clear D gene. The germline CDR1 and CDR2 sequences are MNHEY and SVGEGT. Between the trimmed V and J ends, which lost 2 bases and 2 bases, there was a span of 12 bases. The CDR3 covers 15 residues. This CDR3 reads CASSYVGRKQETQYF. CDR3 coding DNA: TGTGCCAGCAGTTACGTTGGACGAAAACAAGAGACCCAGTACTTC.

The sample holds many counts of this clonotype. The chain couples TRBV12-3 or TRBV12-4 to TRBJ1-2; D possibly corresponds to TRBD1 (6 bases). The CDR3 totals 14 residues. Trimming removed 4 bases at V and 4 bases at J, with 13 bases between. The DNA for the CDR3 is TGTGCCAGCAGTTACAACAGGGCTGCCTATGGCTACACCTTC. This codes for CASSYNRAAYGYTF.

This clonotype was observed many times. This sequence joins TRBV3-1 and TRBJ2-3; D is ambiguous. The CDR3 is 11 residues long. The germline gives CDR1 LGHDT, CDR2 YNNKEL (reference sequence). Trimming pared 1 base from V and 5 bases from J, leaving 1 base between. In DNA, the CDR3 is TGTGCCAGCAGCCAAGGAGATACGCAGTATTTT. Residues: CASSQGDTQYF.

This clonotype has more than one count but fewer than ten. The chain carries TRBV7-6 and TRBJ2-5; D remains ambiguous. Germline-derived CDR1 and CDR2 are SGHVS and FNYEAQ. The CDR3 spans 13 residues. V lost 1 base and J lost 4, with 7 bases in between. The DNA of the CDR3 is TGTGCCAGCAGCTTAGGCGGTGTAGAGACCCAGTACTTC. As protein: CASSLGGVETQYF.

This clonotype occurred many times. V is TRBV29-1 and J is TRBJ1-1; no clear D. Trimming removed 6 bases from V and 11 bases from J, with 13 bases in between. Germline V gene sequence: CDR1 SQVTM, CDR2 ANQGSEA. The length of the CDR3 is 10 residues. The CDR3 bases are TGCAGCGTCCCCGGACCGGAGGCTTTCTTT. It encodes CSVPGPEAFF. Drawing the rest from reference TRBV29-1 and TRBJ1-1, the complete variable domain is SAVISQKPSRDICQRGTSLTIQCQVDSQVTMMFWYRQQPGQSLTLIATANQGSEATYESGFVIDKFPISRPNLTFSTLTVSNMSPEDSSIYLCSVPGPEAFFGQGTRLTVV.

This clonotype showed up many times. This chain connects TRBV7-2 to TRBJ2-3; D might be TRBD2 (5 bases). V was pared by 5 bases and J by 5 bases, with 8 bases between. This CDR3 is built from 12 residues. Looked up from germline, CDR1 is SGHTA and CDR2 is FQGNSA. This CDR3 reads CASSQLGDTQYF. As DNA, the CDR3 is TGTGCCAGCAGCCAACTAGGAGATACGCAGTATTTT.

The chain carries TRBV20-1 and TRBJ2-5, with 7 positions matching TRBD1. Germline V lookup: CDR1 DFQATT, CDR2 SNEGSKA (reference sequence). The trim removed 3 bases at V and 3 bases at J, leaving 4 bases unmatched. This CDR3 spans 13 amino acids. This CDR3 reads CSARGQPKETQYF. The CDR3 DNA reads as TGCAGTGCTAGGGGACAGCCTAAAGAGACCCAGTACTTC.

The sample holds a few counts of this clonotype. V and J are TRBV7-9 and TRBJ2-1; D perhaps matches TRBD2 (5 bases). V was clipped by 5 bases and J by 7 bases, with 12 bases between them. Germline V gene sequence: CDR1 SEHNR, CDR2 FQNEAQ (reference sequence). CDR3 size: 13 residues. This CDR3 reads CASSRPGGNEQFF. CDR3 nucleotides: TGTGCCAGCAGCAGACCGGGCGGGAATGAGCAGTTCTTC.

This clonotype was detected many times. The CDR3 loop is CASSVGAENTEAFF. The DNA of the CDR3 is TGTGCCAGCAGCGTCGGGGCAGAAAACACTGAAGCTTTCTTT. The V call is TRBV9, the J call TRBJ1-1, with D possibly matching TRBD1 (5 bases). This CDR3 region has 14 residues. Germline assignment: CDR1 SGDLS and CDR2 YYNGEE. V was cut by 2 bases and J by 2 bases, with 10 bases left in between. Full variable domain (outside the CDR3, taken from reference TRBV9 and TRBJ1-1): DSGVTQTPKHLITATGQRVTLRCSPRSGDLSVYWYQQSLDQGLQFLIQYYNGEERAKGNILERFSAQQFPDLHSELNLSSLELGDSALYFCASSVGAENTEAFFGQGTRLTVV.

This clonotype was observed a handful of times. The chain recombines TRBV5-1 with TRBJ2-2; the D call may be TRBD1 or TRBD2 (5 bases each). CDR3 length: 16 amino acids. Trimming shortened V by 2 bases and J by 0 bases, and 11 bases separated the two germline ends. Germline V gives CDR1 SGHRS, CDR2 YFSETQ. DNA of the CDR3: TGCGCCAGCAGCTTTAGAGGGGCCGCGAACACCGGGGAGCTGTTTTTT. Amino acid sequence: CASSFRGAANTGELFF.

This clonotype turned up a few times. The J gene is TRBJ1-3, the V gene TRBV11-2; the D gene is possibly TRBD1 (6 bases). The V end was cut by 5 bases, the J end by 4 bases, with 18 bases between. This CDR3 contains 16 residues. Germline CDR1 is SGHAT and CDR2 is FQNNGV. CDR3 coding DNA: TGTGCCAGCAGCCTAATAACCGGACAGCGAGGAAACACCATATATTTT. Translating it yields CASSLITGQRGNTIYF.

This clonotype was counted at least ten times. The J gene is TRBJ2-1, the V gene TRBV3-1, with TRBD2 matching 8 bases. The J segment lost 1 base and the V segment lost 6 bases, leaving 5 bases of the junction unmatched. The length of the CDR3 is 15 residues. Germline V CDR1 and CDR2: LGHDT, YNNKEL (reference sequence). CDR3 sequence (DNA): TGTGCCAGCAGTCCGAGCGGGGGATCCTACAATGAGCAGTTCTTC. Its translation is CASSPSGGSYNEQFF.

V usage is TRBV7-9 and J usage is TRBJ2-7; no definite D call. The CDR3 has 14 residues. Trimming removed 1 base from V and 4 bases from J, with 11 bases in between. CDR1 and CDR2 (germline): SEHNR, FQNEAQ (reference sequence). The CDR3 reads CASSLGSLGYEQYF. For the CDR3, the DNA is TGTGCCAGCAGCTTAGGGAGTCTGGGTTACGAGCAGTACTTC.

In its sample, this clonotype was seen a few times. This chain joins TRBV27 and TRBJ1-1; 8 nucleotides agree with TRBD1. The CDR3 totals 14 residues. Germline CDR1 MNHEY, CDR2 SMNVEV (reference sequence). The V segment lost 5 bases and the J segment 3 bases; nucleotides outside the gene matches: 5. The CDR3: CASSPGGWDTEAFF. The CDR3 nucleotides read TGTGCCAGCAGTCCAGGGGGCTGGGACACTGAAGCTTTCTTT.